The source of this T cell receptor beta chain is a study of glioma-infiltrating T cells. Overall study results and limits: Tissue and blood shared very few CDR3 sequences. Above-expected tissue-blood divergence occurred in all gliomas, most in low-grade ones.

Trimming removed 3 bases at V and 4 bases at J, with 12 bases between. CDR3 length: 14 residues. CDR1 is LNHDA, CDR2 SQIVND, per germline (reference sequence). This clonotype was seen at least ten times. Its antigen is undetermined. TCR alpha and beta CDR3 regions were amplified from RNA using iRepertoire nested multiplex PCR. Input was roughly 95-450 ng of tissue mRNA or PBMC total RNA. TCRdb reanalysed the multiplex PCR reads using MiXCR and keeps one entry per CDR3 protein. Among roughly 200,000 distinct CDR3 sequences listed, 32% were seen once. Sequenced: glioma tissue, nonneoplastic brain tissue, or PBMCs (not recorded which). The chain recombines TRBV19 with TRBJ2-5; TRBD1 is a possible D gene (5 bases). This sequence was found in a human donor with low-grade glioma or glioblastoma, undergoing nonglioma brain surgery, or in good health (not recorded which). This chain's CDR3 is CASSMQRRGETQYF. CDR3 coding DNA: TGTGCCAGTAGTATGCAACGAAGGGGAGAGACCCAGTACTTC.